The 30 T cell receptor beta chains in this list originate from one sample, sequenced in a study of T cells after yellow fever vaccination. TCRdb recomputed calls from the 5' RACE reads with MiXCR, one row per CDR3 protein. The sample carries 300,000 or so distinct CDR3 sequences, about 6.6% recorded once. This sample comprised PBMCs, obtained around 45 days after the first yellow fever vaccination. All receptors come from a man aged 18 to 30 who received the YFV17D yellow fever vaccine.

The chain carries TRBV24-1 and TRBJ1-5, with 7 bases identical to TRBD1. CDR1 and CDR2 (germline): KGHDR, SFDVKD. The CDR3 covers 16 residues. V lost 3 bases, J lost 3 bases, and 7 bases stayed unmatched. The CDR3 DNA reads TGTGCCACCAGTGATGGTGGGAGGGGGCCCAATCAGCCCCAGCATTTT. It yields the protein CATSDGGRGPNQPQHF.

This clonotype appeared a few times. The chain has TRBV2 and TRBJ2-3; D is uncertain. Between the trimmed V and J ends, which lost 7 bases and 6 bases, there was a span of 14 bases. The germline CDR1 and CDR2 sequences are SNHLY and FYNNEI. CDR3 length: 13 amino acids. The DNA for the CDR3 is TGTGCCAGCACTCAGGACGTGGGGGATACGCAGTATTTT. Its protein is CASTQDVGDTQYF.

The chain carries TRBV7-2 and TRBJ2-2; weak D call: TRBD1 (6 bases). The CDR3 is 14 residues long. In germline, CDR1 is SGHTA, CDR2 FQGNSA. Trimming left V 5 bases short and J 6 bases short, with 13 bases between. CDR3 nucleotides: TGTGCCAGCAGCCCCCCAGGACAGTCCGGGGAGCTGTTTTTT. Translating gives CASSPPGQSGELFF.

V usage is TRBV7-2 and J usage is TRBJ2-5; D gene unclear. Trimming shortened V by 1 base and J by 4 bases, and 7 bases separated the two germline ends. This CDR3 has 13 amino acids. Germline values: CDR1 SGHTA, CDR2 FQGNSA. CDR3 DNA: TGTGCCAGCAGCTTAGAAATTTTAGAGACCCAGTACTTC. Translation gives CASSLEILETQYF. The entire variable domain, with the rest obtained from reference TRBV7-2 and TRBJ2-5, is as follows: GAGVSQSPSNKVTEKGKDVELRCDPISGHTALYWYRQSLGQGLEFLIYFQGNSAPDKSGLPSDRFSAERTGGSVSTLTIQRTQQEDSAVYLCASSLEILETQYFGPGTRLLVL.

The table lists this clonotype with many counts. The CDR3 loop is CSASLPGTSGGYEQYF. CDR3 coding DNA: TGCAGTGCTAGTTTGCCTGGGACTAGCGGGGGCTACGAGCAGTACTTC. This rearrangement joins TRBV20-1 to TRBJ2-7; the match to TRBD2 covers 14 bases. Germline V lookup: CDR1 DFQATT, CDR2 SNEGSKA (reference sequence). The CDR3 contains 16 residues. V dropped 3 bases and J dropped 3; count of bases not matched to a gene: 7.

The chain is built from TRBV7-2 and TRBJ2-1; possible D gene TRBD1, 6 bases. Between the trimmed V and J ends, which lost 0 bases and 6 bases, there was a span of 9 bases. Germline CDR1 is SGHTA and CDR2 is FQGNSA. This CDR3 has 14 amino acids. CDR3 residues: CASSLAYRANEQFF. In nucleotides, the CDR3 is TGTGCCAGCAGCTTAGCGTACAGGGCCAATGAGCAGTTCTTC.

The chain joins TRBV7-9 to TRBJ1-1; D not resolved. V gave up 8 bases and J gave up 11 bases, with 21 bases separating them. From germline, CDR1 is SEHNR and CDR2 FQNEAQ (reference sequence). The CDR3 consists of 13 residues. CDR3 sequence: CASLLWAETSAFF. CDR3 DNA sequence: TGTGCCAGCCTCCTCTGGGCCGAAACCAGCGCTTTCTTT.

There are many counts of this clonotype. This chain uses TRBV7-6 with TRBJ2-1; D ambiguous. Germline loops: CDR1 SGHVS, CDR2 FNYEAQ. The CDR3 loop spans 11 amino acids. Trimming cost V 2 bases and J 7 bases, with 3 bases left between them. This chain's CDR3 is CASSLRNEQFF. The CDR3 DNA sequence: TGTGCCAGCAGCTTACGGAATGAGCAGTTCTTC.

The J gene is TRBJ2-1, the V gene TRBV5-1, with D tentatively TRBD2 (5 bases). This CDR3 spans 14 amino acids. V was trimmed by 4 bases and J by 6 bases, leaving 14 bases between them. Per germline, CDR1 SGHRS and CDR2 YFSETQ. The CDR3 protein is CASSTAGVINEQFF. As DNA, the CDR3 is TGCGCCAGCAGCACCGCCGGGGTTATCAATGAGCAGTTCTTC.

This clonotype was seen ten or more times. The CDR3 protein is CASSTRDSRTTEAFF. The CDR3 region has the DNA TGTGCCAGTAGTACTCGGGACAGTCGGACCACTGAAGCTTTCTTT. The V call is TRBV19, the J call TRBJ1-1; 7 bases line up with TRBD1. Germline loops: CDR1 LNHDA, CDR2 SQIVND (reference sequence). The length of the CDR3 is 15 residues. Unmatched junction bases numbered 9, after V lost 4 bases and J lost 4 bases. Variable domain in full (rest from reference TRBV19 and TRBJ1-1): DGGITQSPKYLFRKEGQNVTLSCEQNLNHDAMYWYRQDPGQGLRLIYYSQIVNDFQKGDIAEGYSVSREKKESFPLTVTSAQKNPTAFYLCASSTRDSRTTEAFFGQGTRLTVV.

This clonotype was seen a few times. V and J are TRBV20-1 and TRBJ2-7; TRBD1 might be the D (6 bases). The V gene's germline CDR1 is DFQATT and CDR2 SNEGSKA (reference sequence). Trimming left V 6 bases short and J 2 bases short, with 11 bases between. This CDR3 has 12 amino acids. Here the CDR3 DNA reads TGCAGTGCGGCGACAGGAGCCTACGAGCAGTACGTC. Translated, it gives CSAATGAYEQYV.

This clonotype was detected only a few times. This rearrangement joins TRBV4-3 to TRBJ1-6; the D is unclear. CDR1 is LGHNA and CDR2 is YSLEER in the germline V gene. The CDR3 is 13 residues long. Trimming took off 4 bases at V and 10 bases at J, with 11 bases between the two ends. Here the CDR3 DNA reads TGCGCCAGCAGCCTTATGGGCAGGTCACCCCTCCACTTT. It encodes CASSLMGRSPLHF.

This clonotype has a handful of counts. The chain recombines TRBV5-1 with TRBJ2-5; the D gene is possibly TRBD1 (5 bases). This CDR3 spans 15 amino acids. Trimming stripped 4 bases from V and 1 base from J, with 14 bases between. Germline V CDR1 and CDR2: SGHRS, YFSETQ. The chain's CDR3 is CASSPVTGFQETQYF. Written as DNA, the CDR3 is TGCGCCAGCAGCCCGGTAACAGGATTCCAAGAGACCCAGTACTTC.

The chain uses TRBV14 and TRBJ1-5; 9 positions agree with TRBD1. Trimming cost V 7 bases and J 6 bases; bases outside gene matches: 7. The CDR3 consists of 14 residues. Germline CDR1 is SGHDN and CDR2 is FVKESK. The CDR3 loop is CASTRDRAGQPQHF. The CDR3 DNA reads TGTGCCAGCACCCGGGACAGGGCCGGTCAGCCCCAGCATTTT.

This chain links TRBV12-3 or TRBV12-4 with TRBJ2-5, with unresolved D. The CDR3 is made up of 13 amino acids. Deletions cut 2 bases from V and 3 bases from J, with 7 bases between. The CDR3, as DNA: TGTGCCAGCAGTTTACAGCTAGAAGAGACCCAGTACTTC. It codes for CASSLQLEETQYF.

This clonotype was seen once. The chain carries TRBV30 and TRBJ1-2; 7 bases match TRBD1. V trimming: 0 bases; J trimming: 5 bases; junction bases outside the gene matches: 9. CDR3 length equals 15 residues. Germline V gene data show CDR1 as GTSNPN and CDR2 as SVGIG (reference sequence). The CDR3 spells CAWSVLGAGQYGYTF. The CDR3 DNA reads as TGTGCCTGGAGTGTTCTAGGAGCGGGACAGTATGGCTACACCTTC.

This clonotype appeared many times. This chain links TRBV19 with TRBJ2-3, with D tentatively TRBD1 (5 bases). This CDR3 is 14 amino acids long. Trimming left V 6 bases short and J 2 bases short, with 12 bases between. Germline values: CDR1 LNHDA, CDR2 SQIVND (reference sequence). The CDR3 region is CASRDTSNTDTQYF. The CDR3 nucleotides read TGTGCCAGTAGGGACACATCTAACACAGATACGCAGTATTTT. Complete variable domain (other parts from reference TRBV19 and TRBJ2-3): DGGITQSPKYLFRKEGQNVTLSCEQNLNHDAMYWYRQDPGQGLRLIYYSQIVNDFQKGDIAEGYSVSREKKESFPLTVTSAQKNPTAFYLCASRDTSNTDTQYFGPGTRLTVL.

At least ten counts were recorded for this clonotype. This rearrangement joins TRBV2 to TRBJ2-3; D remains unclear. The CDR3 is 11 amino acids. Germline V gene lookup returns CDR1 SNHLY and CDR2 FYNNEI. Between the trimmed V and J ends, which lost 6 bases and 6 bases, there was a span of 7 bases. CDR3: CASSYVDTQYF. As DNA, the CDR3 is TGTGCCAGCAGCTACGTGGATACGCAGTATTTT.

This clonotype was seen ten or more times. The CDR3 sequence: CASSPRWGVGTEAFF. Here the CDR3 DNA reads TGTGCCAGCAGCCCTAGGTGGGGGGTCGGCACTGAAGCTTTCTTT. This chain uses TRBV5-6 with TRBJ1-1; tentatively, D is TRBD1 (5 bases). Germline values: CDR1 SGHDT, CDR2 YYEEEE. V lost 4 bases and J lost 4, with 17 bases in between. The CDR3 loop spans 15 amino acids.

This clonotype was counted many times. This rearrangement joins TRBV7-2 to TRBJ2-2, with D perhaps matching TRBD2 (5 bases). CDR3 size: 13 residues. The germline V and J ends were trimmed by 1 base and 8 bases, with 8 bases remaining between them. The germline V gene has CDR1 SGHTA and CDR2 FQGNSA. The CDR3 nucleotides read TGTGCCAGCAGCTTAGAAGGCGGGGGGGAGCTGTTTTTT. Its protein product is CASSLEGGGELFF.

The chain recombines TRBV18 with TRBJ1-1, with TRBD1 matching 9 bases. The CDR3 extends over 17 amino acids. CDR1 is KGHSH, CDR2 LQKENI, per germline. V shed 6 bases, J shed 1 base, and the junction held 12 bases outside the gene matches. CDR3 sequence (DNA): TGTGCCAGCTCTCGGTCGACAGGGGGTCGGTGGAACACTGAAGCTTTCTTT. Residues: CASSRSTGGRWNTEAFF.

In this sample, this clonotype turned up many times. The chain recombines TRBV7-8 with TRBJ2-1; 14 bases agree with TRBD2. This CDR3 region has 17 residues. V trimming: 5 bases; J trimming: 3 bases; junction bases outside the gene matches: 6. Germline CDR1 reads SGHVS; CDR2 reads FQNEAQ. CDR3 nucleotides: TGTGCCAGCAGCCCAGGGACTAGCGGGGGTCTCTACAATGAGCAGTTCTTC. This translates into CASSPGTSGGLYNEQFF.

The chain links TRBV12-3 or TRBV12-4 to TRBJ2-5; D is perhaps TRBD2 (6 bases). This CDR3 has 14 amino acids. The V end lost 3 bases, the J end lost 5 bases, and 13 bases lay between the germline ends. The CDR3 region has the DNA TGTGCCAGCAGTTTCTGGGGGGTCGGCGAGACCCAGTACTTC. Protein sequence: CASSFWGVGETQYF.

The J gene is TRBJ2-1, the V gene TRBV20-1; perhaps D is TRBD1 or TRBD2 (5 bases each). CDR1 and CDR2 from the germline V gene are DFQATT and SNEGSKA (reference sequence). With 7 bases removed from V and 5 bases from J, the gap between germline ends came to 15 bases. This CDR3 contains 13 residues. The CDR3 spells CSVETGAHNEQFF. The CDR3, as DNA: TGCAGTGTTGAAACCGGGGCGCACAATGAGCAGTTCTTC.

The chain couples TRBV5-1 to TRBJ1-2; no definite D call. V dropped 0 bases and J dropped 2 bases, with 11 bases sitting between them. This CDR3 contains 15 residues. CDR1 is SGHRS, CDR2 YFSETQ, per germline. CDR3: CASSLDVSRNYGYTF. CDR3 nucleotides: TGCGCCAGCAGCTTGGATGTCAGCCGCAACTATGGCTACACCTTC. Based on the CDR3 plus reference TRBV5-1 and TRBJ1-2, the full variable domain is KAGVTQTPRYLIKTRGQQVTLSCSPISGHRSVSWYQQTPGQGLQFLFEYFSETQRNKGNFPGRFSGRQFSNSRSEMNVSTLELGDSALYLCASSLDVSRNYGYTFGSGTRLTVV.

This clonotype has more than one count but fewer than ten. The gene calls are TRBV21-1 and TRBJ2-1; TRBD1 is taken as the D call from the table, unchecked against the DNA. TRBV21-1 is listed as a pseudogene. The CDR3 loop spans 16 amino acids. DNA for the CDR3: TGTGCCAGCAGCATATCGCCCTTACAGGGGAGAAATGAGCAGTTCTTC. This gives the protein CASSISPLQGRNEQFF.

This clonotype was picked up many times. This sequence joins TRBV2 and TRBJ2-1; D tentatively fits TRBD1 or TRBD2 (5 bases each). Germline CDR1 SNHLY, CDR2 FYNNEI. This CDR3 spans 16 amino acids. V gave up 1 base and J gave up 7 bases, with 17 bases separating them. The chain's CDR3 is CASSEGVGPLRNEQFF. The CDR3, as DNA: TGTGCCAGCAGTGAAGGGGTGGGACCCCTTAGGAATGAGCAGTTCTTC.

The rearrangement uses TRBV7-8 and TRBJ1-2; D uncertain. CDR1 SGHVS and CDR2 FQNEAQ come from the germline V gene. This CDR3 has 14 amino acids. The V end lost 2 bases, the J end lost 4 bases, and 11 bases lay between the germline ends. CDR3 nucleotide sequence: TGTGCCAGCAGCTTAATGGGCCCGCCCTATGGCTACACCTTC. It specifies CASSLMGPPYGYTF.

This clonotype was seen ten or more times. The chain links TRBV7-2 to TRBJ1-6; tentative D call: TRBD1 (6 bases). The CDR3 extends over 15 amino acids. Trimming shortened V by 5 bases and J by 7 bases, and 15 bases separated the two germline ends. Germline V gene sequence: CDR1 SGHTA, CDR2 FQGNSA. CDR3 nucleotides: TGTGCCAGCAGCCCCGATTGGACAGTGAATTCACCCCTCCACTTT. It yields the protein CASSPDWTVNSPLHF.

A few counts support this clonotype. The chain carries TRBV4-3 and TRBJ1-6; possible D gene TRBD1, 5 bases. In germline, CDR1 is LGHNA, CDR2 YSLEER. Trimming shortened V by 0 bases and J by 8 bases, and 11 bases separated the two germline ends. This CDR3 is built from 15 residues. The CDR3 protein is CASSQEWQGYSPLHF. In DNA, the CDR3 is TGCGCCAGCAGCCAAGAGTGGCAGGGTTATTCACCCCTCCACTTT.